This TCR beta chain was sequenced for a study of molecular identifiers for immune sequencing clone quantification. From the PCR reads, TCRdb called clonotypes with MiXCR, one entry per CDR3 protein. Of hundreds of thousands of distinct CDR3 sequences listed, less than 30% are singletons. CDR1 MNHNY and CDR2 SVGAGI come from the germline V gene (reference sequence). This CDR3 spans 15 amino acids. V gave up 6 bases and J gave up 0 bases, with 11 bases separating them. The sequenced material came from naive CD8+ T cells from blood, with Jurkat cell RNA spiked in. Subset reported: FACS-sorted CD8+CD4-CCR7+CD45RA+ naive T cells. The chain employs TRBV6-6 and TRBJ2-2; possibly TRBD2 for D (5 bases). The source is a human donor in good health. Some libraries in this study had Jurkat cell RNA spiked in. The CDR3 DNA reads TGTGCCAGCAGCACGGAGGCCCCGAACACCGGGGAGCTGTTTTTT. Encoded protein: CASSTEAPNTGELFF.